This TCR beta chain was captured in a study of early T cells in non-severe SARS-CoV-2 infection. Whole-study context: Bulk RNA from unsorted whole blood was sequenced; chains were unpaired. The study's findings and limits: VDJdb matching skewed toward anti-spike CD8 responses, missing private and CD4 specificities.

Unique molecular identifiers tagged individual cDNA molecules. TCRdb passed the 5' RACE reads through MiXCR, listing each CDR3 protein once. The data hold 100,000 to 120,000 distinct CDR3 sequences, with over 9.5% observed a single time. The V end lost 5 bases, the J end lost 1 base, and 15 bases lay between the germline ends. Germline CDR1 is SGHDN and CDR2 is FVKESK. This CDR3 is 16 amino acids long. Remarks on this clonotype: Its cognate antigen is unknown.

The receptor's source is an adult who was a healthcare worker with PCR-confirmed SARS-CoV-2 infection or an uninfected control (not recorded which). The sample in question was whole blood, obtained at baseline. The chain joins TRBV14 to TRBJ2-1, with D perhaps matching TRBD2 (6 bases). The CDR3 nucleotides read TGTGCCAGCAGCGCTCTAGGAGGGGTGTCCTACAATGAGCAGTTCTTC. This gives the protein CASSALGGVSYNEQFF.